This T cell receptor (beta chain) came from a study of T cell repertoires in cytomegalovirus infection. One entry per CDR3 protein, called by TCRdb with MiXCR from the reads. The table records under 350,000 distinct CDR3 sequences, over 7.5% of them present only once. Trimming shortened V by 6 bases and J by 5 bases, and 16 bases separated the two germline ends. The CDR3 has 15 residues. Germline lookup yields CDR1 MGHRA and CDR2 YSYEKL. Sequences were obtained from PBMCs. The clonotype originates from a human donor in good health (CMV status not recorded). Some clones in this sample may be carry-over from other donors' samples. V and J are TRBV4-1 and TRBJ1-4, with D perhaps TRBD1 (5 bases). The CDR3 DNA reads as TGCGCCAGCAGTGGACCGGGACGGACGAATGAAAAACTGTTTTTT. Translation: CASSGPGRTNEKLFF.